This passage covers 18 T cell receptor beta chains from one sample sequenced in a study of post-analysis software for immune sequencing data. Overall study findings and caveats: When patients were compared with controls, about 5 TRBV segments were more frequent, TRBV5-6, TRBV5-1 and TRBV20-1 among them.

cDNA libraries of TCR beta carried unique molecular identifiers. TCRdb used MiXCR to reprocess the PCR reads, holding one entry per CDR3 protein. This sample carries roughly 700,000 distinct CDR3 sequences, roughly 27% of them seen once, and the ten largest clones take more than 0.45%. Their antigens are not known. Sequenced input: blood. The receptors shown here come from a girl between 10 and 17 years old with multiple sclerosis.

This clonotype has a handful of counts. The CDR3 is CASSSSWRGEQYF. DNA for the CDR3: TGTGCCAGCAGCTCCTCTTGGCGGGGGGAGCAGTACTTC. V gene TRBV7-2 combines with J gene TRBJ2-5; 8 bases are shared with TRBD2. Trimming at V came to 4 bases and at J to 11 bases, leaving 9 bases not matched to a gene. The CDR3 spans 13 residues. Germline lookup yields CDR1 SGHTA and CDR2 FQGNSA.

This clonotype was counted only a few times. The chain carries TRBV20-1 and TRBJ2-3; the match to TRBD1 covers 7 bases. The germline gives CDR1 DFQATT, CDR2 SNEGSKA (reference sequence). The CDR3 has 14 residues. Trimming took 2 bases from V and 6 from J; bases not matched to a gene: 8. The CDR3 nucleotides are TGCAGTGCTAGAAGGACAGGAGGAGTGGATACGCAGTATTTT. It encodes CSARRTGGVDTQYF.

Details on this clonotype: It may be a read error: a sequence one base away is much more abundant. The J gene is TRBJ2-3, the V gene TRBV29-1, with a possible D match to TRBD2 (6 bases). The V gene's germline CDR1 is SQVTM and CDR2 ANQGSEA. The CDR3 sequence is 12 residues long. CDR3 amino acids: CSVPDWGDMQYF. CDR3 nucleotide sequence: TGCAGCGTCCCGGACTGGGGGGATATGCAGTATTTT.

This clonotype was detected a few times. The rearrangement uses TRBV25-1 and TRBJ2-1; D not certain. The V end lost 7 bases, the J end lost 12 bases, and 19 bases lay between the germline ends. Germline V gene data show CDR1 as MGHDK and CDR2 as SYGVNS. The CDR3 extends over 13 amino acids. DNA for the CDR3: TGTGCCAGCATCGGGTACCAGGTTGAGACGCAGTTCTTC. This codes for CASIGYQVETQFF.

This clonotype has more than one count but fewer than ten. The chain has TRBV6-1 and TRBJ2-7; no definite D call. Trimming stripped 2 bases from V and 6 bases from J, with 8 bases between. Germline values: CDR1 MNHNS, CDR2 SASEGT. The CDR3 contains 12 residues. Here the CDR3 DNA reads TGTGCCAGCAGTGAACTGAGTTCCGAGCAGTACTTC. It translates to CASSELSSEQYF.

CDR3 region: CSVVSFGSPKETQYF. The CDR3 DNA is TGCAGTGTTGTCAGTTTCGGAAGCCCGAAAGAGACCCAGTACTTC. This chain uses TRBV20-1 with TRBJ2-5; D ambiguous. The CDR3 has 15 amino acids. CDR1 is DFQATT and CDR2 is SNEGSKA in the germline V gene (reference sequence). Trimming removed 7 bases at V and 3 bases at J, with 21 bases between.

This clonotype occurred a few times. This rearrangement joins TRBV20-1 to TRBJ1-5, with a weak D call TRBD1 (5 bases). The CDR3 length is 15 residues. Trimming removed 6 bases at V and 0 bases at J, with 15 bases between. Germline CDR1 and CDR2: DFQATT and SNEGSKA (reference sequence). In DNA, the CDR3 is TGCAGTGCCCAGGGCGGGGAGGTTAGCAATCAGCCCCAGCATTTT. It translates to CSAQGGEVSNQPQHF.

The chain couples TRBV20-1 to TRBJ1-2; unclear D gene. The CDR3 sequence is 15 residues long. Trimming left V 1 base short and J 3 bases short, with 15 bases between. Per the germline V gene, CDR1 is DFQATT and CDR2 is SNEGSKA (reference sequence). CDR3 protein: CSARARHQTHYGYTF. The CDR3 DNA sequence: TGCAGTGCTAGAGCCAGGCACCAAACCCACTATGGCTACACCTTC.

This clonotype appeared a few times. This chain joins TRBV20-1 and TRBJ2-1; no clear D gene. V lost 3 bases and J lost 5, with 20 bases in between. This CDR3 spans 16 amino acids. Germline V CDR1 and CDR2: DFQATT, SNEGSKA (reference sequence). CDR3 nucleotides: TGCAGTGCTAGCCGTTTTGGGCTAAAAACCCACAATGAGCAGTTCTTC. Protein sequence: CSASRFGLKTHNEQFF.

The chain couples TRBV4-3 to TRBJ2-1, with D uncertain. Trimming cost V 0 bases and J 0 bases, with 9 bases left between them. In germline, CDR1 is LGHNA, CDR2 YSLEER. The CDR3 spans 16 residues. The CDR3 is CASSQESRFSYNEQFF. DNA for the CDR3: TGCGCCAGCAGCCAAGAAAGTCGGTTCTCCTACAATGAGCAGTTCTTC.

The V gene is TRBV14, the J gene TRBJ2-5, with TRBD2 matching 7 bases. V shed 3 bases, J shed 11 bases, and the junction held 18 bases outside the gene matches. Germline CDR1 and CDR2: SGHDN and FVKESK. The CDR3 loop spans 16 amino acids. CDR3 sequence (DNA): TGTGCCAGCAGCCAGTTCGCGGGAGACACTCAGAGGGAGCAGTACTTC. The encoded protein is CASSQFAGDTQREQYF.

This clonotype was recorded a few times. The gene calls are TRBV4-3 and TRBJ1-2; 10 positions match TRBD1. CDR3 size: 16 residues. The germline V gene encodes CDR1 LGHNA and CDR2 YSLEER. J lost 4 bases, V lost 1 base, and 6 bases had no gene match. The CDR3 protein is CASSQGEGTGAYGYTF. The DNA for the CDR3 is TGCGCCAGCAGCCAAGGAGAAGGGACAGGGGCCTATGGCTACACCTTC.

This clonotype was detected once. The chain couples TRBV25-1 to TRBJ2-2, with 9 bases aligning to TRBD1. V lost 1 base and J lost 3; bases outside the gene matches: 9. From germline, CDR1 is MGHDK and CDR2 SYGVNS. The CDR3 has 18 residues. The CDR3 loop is CASSEWGGQGIDTGELFF. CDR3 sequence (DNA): TGTGCCAGCAGTGAATGGGGGGGACAGGGAATCGACACCGGGGAGCTGTTTTTT.

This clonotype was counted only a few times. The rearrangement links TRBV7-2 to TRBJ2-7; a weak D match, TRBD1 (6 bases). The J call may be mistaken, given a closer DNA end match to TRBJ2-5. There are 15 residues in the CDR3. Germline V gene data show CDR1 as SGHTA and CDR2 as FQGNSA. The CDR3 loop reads CASSQQGHRMETQYF. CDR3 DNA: TGTGCCAGCAGCCAGCAGGGACACAGGATGGAGACCCAGTACTTC.

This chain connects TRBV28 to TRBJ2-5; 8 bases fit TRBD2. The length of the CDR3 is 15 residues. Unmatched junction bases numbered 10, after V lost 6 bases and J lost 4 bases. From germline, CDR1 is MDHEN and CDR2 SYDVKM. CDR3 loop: CASSSAGAGGETQYF. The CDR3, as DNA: TGTGCCAGCAGCTCCGCAGGGGCGGGGGGAGAGACCCAGTACTTC.

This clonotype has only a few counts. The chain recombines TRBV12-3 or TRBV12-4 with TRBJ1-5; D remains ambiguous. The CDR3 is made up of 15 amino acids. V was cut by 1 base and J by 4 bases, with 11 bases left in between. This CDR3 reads CASSLGFGSNQPQHF. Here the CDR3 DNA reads TGTGCCAGCAGTTTAGGATTCGGGTCTAATCAGCCCCAGCATTTT.

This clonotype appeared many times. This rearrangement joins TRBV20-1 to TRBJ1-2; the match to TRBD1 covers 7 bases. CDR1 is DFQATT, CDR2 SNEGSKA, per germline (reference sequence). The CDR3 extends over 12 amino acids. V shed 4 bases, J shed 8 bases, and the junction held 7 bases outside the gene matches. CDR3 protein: CSATQQGQGYTF. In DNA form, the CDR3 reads TGCAGTGCTACCCAACAGGGGCAAGGCTACACCTTC.

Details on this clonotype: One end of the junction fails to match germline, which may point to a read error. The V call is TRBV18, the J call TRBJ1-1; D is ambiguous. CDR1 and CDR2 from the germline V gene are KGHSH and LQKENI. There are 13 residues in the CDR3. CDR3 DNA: TGTACCAGCTCACCAGCCCGCGGCCCTGAAGCTTTCTTT. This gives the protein CTSSPARGPEAFF.